Listed below are T cell receptor beta chains from one sample, sequenced in a study of PD-1 blockade in classical Hodgkin lymphoma. Libraries were prepared by immunoSEQ multiplex PCR; TCRdb keeps only in-frame clonotypes and omits some of them. This sample has about 90,000 clones, with about nine tenths found just once. This material consisted of peripheral blood mononuclear cells (PBMCs), taken before the fourth cycle of nivolumab. The receptors here all came from a human donor with classical Hodgkin lymphoma. Each CDR3 is given with its conserved first and last residue. The D gene is left open where the match is weak. Clone sizes are given selectively: once, few, many, or a class where the clone is expanded.

>TRBJ1-6|-|TRBV11-1|-
CASSLASGQYNSPLHF
TGTGCCAGCAGCTTAGCTTCGGGACAATATAATTCACCCCTCCACTTT
>TRBJ2-2|-|TRBV9|TRBD2
CASSVVGGREQNTGELFF
TGTGCCAGCAGCGTAGTTGGGGGGAGGGAACAAAACACCGGGGAGCTGTTTTTT
>TRBJ1-2|once|TRBV7-7|-
CASSQSDGYTF
TGCGCCAGCAGCCAATCGGATGGCTACACCTTC
>TRBJ1-3|-|TRBV6-6|-
CASSYEARYGGNTIYF
TGTGCCAGCAGTTACGAGGCGCGCTATGGAGGAAACACCATATATTTT
>TRBJ1-4|-|TRBV14|TRBD1
CASSPRTGIGEKLFF
TGTGCCAGCAGCCCCCGGACAGGGATAGGGGAAAAACTGTTTTTT
>TRBJ2-3|-|TRBV5-1|-
CASSFLGVTQYF
TGCGCCAGCAGCTTCCTAGGGGTTACGCAGTATTTT
>TRBJ2-1|-|TRBV4-3|-
CASSLKVGSFEQFF
TGCGCCAGCAGCCTAAAGGTGGGGTCTTTTGAGCAGTTCTTC
>TRBJ1-2|-|TRBV18|-
CASSPGDTTGPGGYTF
TGTGCCAGCTCACCGGGAGATACGACAGGCCCAGGGGGCTACACCTTC
>TRBJ2-1|-|TRBV2|TRBD2
CASTPRLAGGNEQFF
TGTGCCAGCACCCCTCGCCTAGCGGGGGGAAATGAGCAGTTCTTC
>TRBJ1-2|-|TRBV7-9|-
CASSDALLLGYTF
TGTGCCAGCAGCGATGCCCTGTTATTGGGCTACACCTTC
>TRBJ2-3|-|TRBV20-1|-
CSAIGPDTQYF
TGCAGTGCAATTGGTCCAGATACGCAGTATTTT
>TRBJ1-5|-|TRBV28|-
CASSLRQPQHF
TGTGCCAGCAGTTTAAGACAGCCCCAGCATTTT
>TRBJ1-1|-|TRBV27|TRBD1
CASSTPGQGYTEAFF
TGTGCCAGCAGTACTCCGGGACAGGGCTACACTGAAGCTTTCTTT
>TRBJ2-3|-|TRBV11-3|TRBD1
CASSQYRGTDTQYF
TGTGCCAGCAGCCAATACAGGGGTACAGATACGCAGTATTTT
>TRBJ2-7|-|TRBV7-6|-
CASSLSGVLYEQYF
TGTGCCAGCAGCTTATCCGGGGTCCTCTACGAGCAGTACTTC
>TRBJ2-5|-|TRBV18|TRBD1
CASSPTTRGIGETQYF
TGTGCCAGCTCACCAACAACCAGGGGGATTGGGGAGACCCAGTACTTC
>TRBJ1-1|many|TRBV9|-
CASSVGRSTEAFF
TGTGCCAGCAGCGTAGGTAGAAGCACTGAAGCTTTCTTT
>TRBJ2-5|-|TRBV2|-
CASSRTGAGETQYF
TGTGCCAGCAGTCGAACAGGGGCGGGGGAGACCCAGTACTTC
>TRBJ2-7|-|TRBV28|-
CASSRGFSSYEQYF
TGTGCCAGCAGCCGGGGGTTTAGCTCCTACGAGCAGTACTTC
>TRBJ2-7|-|TRBV5-1|-
CASSRGIIGTGSSYEQYF
TGCGCCAGCAGCCGCGGCATTATCGGGACCGGCAGCTCCTACGAGCAGTACTTC
>TRBJ2-3|-|TRBV5-1|-
CASSLSPAQGSTDTQYF
TGCGCCAGCAGCTTGAGTCCGGCGCAGGGGAGCACAGATACGCAGTATTTT
>TRBJ2-3|-|TRBV14|-
CASSQVGGATDTQYF
TGTGCCAGCAGCCAAGTTGGGGGGGCCACAGATACGCAGTATTTT
>TRBJ1-1|-|TRBV25-1|-
CASSEPGNTEAFF
TGTGCCAGCAGTGAGCCAGGGAACACTGAAGCTTTCTTT
>TRBJ1-4|-|TRBV5-6|-
CASTKWRNEKLFF
TGTGCCAGCACCAAGTGGAGGAATGAAAAACTGTTTTTT
>TRBJ2-7|-|TRBV5-1|-
CASSSATGSYEQYF
TGCGCCAGCAGCTCGGCGACAGGATCCTACGAGCAGTACTTC
>TRBJ2-5|-|TRBV6-6|-
CASSYSRGWETQYF
TGTGCCAGCAGTTACTCGAGAGGGTGGGAGACCCAGTACTTC
>TRBJ1-5|-|TRBV5-1|TRBD1
CASSPGTEGQPQHF
TGCGCCAGCAGCCCAGGGACAGAAGGTCAGCCCCAGCATTTT
>TRBJ2-5|-|TRBV10-3|TRBD2
CATRARGGLEETQYF
TGTGCCACAAGGGCTCGCGGGGGGCTTGAAGAGACCCAGTACTTC
>TRBJ2-2|-|TRBV7-2|TRBD1
CASSQQGAANTGELFF
TGTGCCAGCAGCCAGCAGGGGGCGGCGAACACCGGGGAGCTGTTTTTT
>TRBJ1-1|-|TRBV4-3|-
CASRQDRGYSAEAFF
TGCGCCAGCAGGCAAGATCGGGGATATTCGGCTGAAGCTTTCTTT
>TRBJ2-1|-|TRBV5-8|-
CASSLLRQEKFF
TGTGCCAGCAGCTTACTCCGACAGGAGAAGTTCTTC
>TRBJ1-1|-|TRBV5-1|TRBD1
CASSFGLGGASTEAFF
TGCGCCAGCAGCTTTGGGCTAGGGGGCGCGAGCACTGAAGCTTTCTTT
>TRBJ2-7|-|TRBV14|-
CASSPAHYEQHF
TGTGCCAGCAGCCCCGCACACTACGAGCAGCACTTC
>TRBJ2-2|-|TRBV5-4|-
CASSLDRGGTGELFF
TGTGCCAGCAGCTTAGACAGGGGAGGGACCGGGGAGCTGTTTTTT
>TRBJ1-2|-|TRBV2|TRBD1
CASSEGVQGVYGYTF
TGTGCCAGCAGTGAAGGGGTACAGGGGGTCTATGGCTACACCTTC
>TRBJ2-1|-|TRBV7-7|TRBD2
CASSLYGGAHNEQFF
TGTGCCAGCAGCTTATACGGGGGGGCCCACAATGAGCAGTTCTTC
>TRBJ2-6|-|TRBV6-1|TRBD1
CASSDPGTGQSGANVLTF
TGTGCCAGCAGTGACCCGGGGACAGGGCAGTCTGGGGCCAACGTCCTGACTTTC
>TRBJ2-1|-|TRBV30|-
CAWSPTGHEQFF
TGTGCCTGGAGCCCGACGGGGCATGAGCAGTTCTTC
>TRBJ1-2|few|TRBV13|-
CASSFRMQGYTF
TGTGCCAGCAGCTTCAGGATGCAAGGCTACACCTTC
>TRBJ1-2|-|TRBV5-1|-
CASSLDGSLNYGYTF
TGCGCCAGCAGCCTGGACGGCTCCCTAAACTATGGCTACACCTTC
>TRBJ1-4|-|TRBV7-9|TRBD1
CASSLGTGEEKLFF
TGTGCCAGCAGCTTAGGGACAGGGGAAGAAAAACTGTTTTTT
>TRBJ2-5|-|TRBV7-9|-
CASIKEETQYF
TGTGCCAGCATCAAGGAAGAGACCCAGTACTTC
>TRBJ2-7|-|TRBV7-6|TRBD1
CASSFIQGAHTYEQYF
TGTGCCAGCAGCTTTATTCAGGGGGCCCATACCTACGAGCAGTACTTC
>TRBJ1-2|-|TRBV6-1|TRBD1
CASIPQGAAYGYTF
TGTGCCAGCATCCCACAGGGGGCTGCTTATGGCTACACCTTC
>TRBJ2-7|few|TRBV18|TRBD1
CASSPAGTALADEQYF
TGTGCCAGCTCACCAGCCGGGACAGCCTTAGCTGACGAGCAGTACTTC
>TRBJ2-7|once|TRBV28|-
CASSLLPKGGNEQYF
TGTGCCAGCAGTTTACTTCCTAAGGGGGGAAACGAGCAGTACTTC
>TRBJ2-7|-|TRBV10-1|TRBD2
CASSEGTTYEQYF
TGCGCCAGCAGTGAAGGGACTACCTACGAGCAGTACTTC
>TRBJ2-3|-|TRBV9|-
CASSPRQGGDTDTQYF
TGTGCCAGCAGCCCTCGACAGGGCGGGGACACAGATACGCAGTATTTT
>TRBJ1-1|-|TRBV28|-
CASSLGRRVGLEAFF
TGTGCCAGCAGTTTAGGACGCCGGGTTGGCCTTGAAGCTTTCTTT
>TRBJ1-1|-|TRBV10-3|-
CAIGRKGNTEAFF
TGTGCCATCGGAAGAAAGGGGAACACTGAAGCTTTCTTT
>TRBJ2-3|-|TRBV14|TRBD2
CASSHTSGVVTDTQYF
TGTGCCAGCAGCCACACTAGCGGGGTTGTTACAGATACGCAGTATTTT
>TRBJ1-1|-|TRBV18|TRBD1
CASSSEDRDTEAFF
TGTGCCAGCTCATCAGAGGACAGGGACACTGAAGCTTTCTTT
>TRBJ1-1|once|TRBV19|TRBD1
CASSITGGITEAFF
TGTGCCAGTAGTATAACAGGGGGGATCACTGAAGCTTTCTTT
>TRBJ2-7|-|TRBV4-1|TRBD2
CASSQGDGRYEQYF
TGCGCCAGCAGCCAGGGGGACGGGAGGTACGAGCAGTACTTC
>TRBJ1-1|-|TRBV6-5|-
CASRRGGDTGEAFF
TGTGCCAGCAGGCGTGGGGGGGACACGGGTGAAGCTTTCTTT
>TRBJ1-4|few|TRBV29-1|-
CSVSPTGATNEKLFF
TGCAGCGTCTCCCCAACAGGTGCAACTAATGAAAAACTGTTTTTT
>TRBJ1-5|-|TRBV11-2|-
CASSRDRYSNQPQHF
TGTGCCAGCAGCCGCGACAGGTATAGCAATCAGCCCCAGCATTTT